This T cell receptor beta chain was sequenced in a study of shared clonotypes between healthy human individuals. Sequencing was at deep level. Sequencing was performed with immunoSEQ multiplex PCR; in TCRdb, only in-frame clones are kept and a portion is missing. The sample carries about 1,800,000 clones, around 96% recorded once. As defined, naive CD8 cells were CD45RO-negative and positively selected for CCR7, with terminally differentiated effector memory CD45RA+ cells excluded. Study donors comprised healthy, HIV-negative adults devoid of recent acute infection or vaccination. Germline V gene sequence: CDR1 SEHNR, CDR2 FQNEAQ (reference sequence). The V gene lost 4 bases and the J gene lost 6 bases, with 7 bases spanning the gap. The CDR3 contains 12 residues.

The TCR originated in a man in his late teens or twenties in good health. The chain uses TRBV7-9 and TRBJ1-3, with D possibly TRBD1 on 5 matching bases. Sequenced input: naive CD8+ T cells sorted from blood. CDR3 protein: CASSSQENTIYF. CDR3 nucleotides: TGTGCCAGCAGCTCACAGGAAAACACCATATATTTT.